The 13 T cell receptor beta chains below come from one sample, sequenced in a study of T-cell memory formation after mild COVID-19. TCRdb independently ran MiXCR on the 5' RACE reads; one entry per CDR3 protein. The data contain 450,000 to 650,000 distinct CDR3 sequences, over 15% of them seen just once; the ten biggest clones take up more than 10%. Sequenced input: PBMCs or a T cell subset sorted from them (not recorded which). The receptors come from an adult woman who had mild COVID-19 (a few samples of this study predate the infection). Cell type and time point are not known.

This clonotype was picked up a small number of times. The rearrangement joins TRBV7-9 to TRBJ2-2; no clear D. The CDR3 covers 9 residues. V was clipped by 3 bases and J by 10 bases, with 0 bases between them. The V gene's germline CDR1 is SEHNR and CDR2 FQNEAQ (reference sequence). The chain's CDR3 is CASSLELFF. The CDR3 DNA reads as TGTGCCAGCAGCTTGGAGCTGTTTTTT. Full variable domain (remainder filled in from reference TRBV7-9 and TRBJ2-2): DTGVSQNPRHKITKRGQNVTFRCDPISEHNRLYWYRQTLGQGPEFLTYFQNEAQLEKSRLLSDRFSAERPKGSFSTLEIQRTEQGDSAMYLCASSLELFFGEGSRLTVL.

This clonotype was detected only a few times. The rearrangement joins TRBV6-5 to TRBJ1-2; a weak D match, TRBD1 (5 bases). Trimming shortened V by 2 bases and J by 7 bases, and 11 bases separated the two germline ends. CDR1 and CDR2 from the germline V gene are MNHEY and SVGAGI. CDR3 size: 13 residues. The chain's CDR3 is CASSYGRGGGYTF. CDR3 nucleotide sequence: TGTGCCAGCAGTTACGGACGGGGGGGTGGCTACACCTTC.

V is TRBV7-2 and J is TRBJ2-3, with D possibly being TRBD2 (6 bases). The CDR3 covers 15 residues. CDR1 and CDR2 from the germline V gene are SGHTA and FQGNSA. V was cut by 1 base and J by 1 base, with 9 bases left in between. The CDR3 coding sequence is TGTGCCAGCAGCTTAGTGGGGGGACGCACAGATACGCAGTATTTT. Its protein is CASSLVGGRTDTQYF.

This clonotype was observed a handful of times. The gene calls are TRBV20-1 and TRBJ1-2, with D possibly being TRBD1 (5 bases). Germline V gene sequence: CDR1 DFQATT, CDR2 SNEGSKA (reference sequence). The CDR3 sequence is 15 residues long. V was shortened by 3 bases and J by 0 bases, with 14 bases between the two germline ends. The CDR3 nucleotides are TGCAGTGCTAGTTTTGGTTTCAGGGCTAACTATGGCTACACCTTC. Its protein is CSASFGFRANYGYTF.

J is TRBJ2-7 and V is TRBV29-1, with D possibly matching TRBD1 (6 bases). V lost 6 bases and J 2 bases, leaving 14 bases between the germline ends. CDR3 length equals 13 residues. The germline V gene encodes CDR1 SQVTM and CDR2 ANQGSEA. The CDR3 is CSVSTGTPYEQYF. The DNA for the CDR3 is TGCAGCGTGTCCACAGGGACCCCCTACGAGCAGTACTTC.

This clonotype was seen a handful of times. V gene TRBV19 combines with J gene TRBJ1-4, with a weak D call TRBD1 (5 bases). Per the germline V gene, CDR1 is LNHDA and CDR2 is SQIVND (reference sequence). The CDR3 is made up of 14 amino acids. The V end lost 6 bases, the J end lost 4 bases, and 12 bases lay between the germline ends. The CDR3: CASSERGFNEKLFF. The DNA of the CDR3 is TGTGCCAGTAGCGAGAGGGGATTTAATGAAAAACTGTTTTTT.

The gene calls are TRBV5-1 and TRBJ2-3; 8 bases are shared with TRBD2. Germline V gene sequence: CDR1 SGHRS, CDR2 YFSETQ. The CDR3 contains 16 residues. J lost 5 bases, V lost 3 bases, and 11 bases had no gene match. As DNA, the CDR3 is TGCGCCAGCAGCTCGATAGCGGGACTTGGTGTAGATACGCAGTATTTT. Residues: CASSSIAGLGVDTQYF.

The chain links TRBV7-3 to TRBJ2-3; D is undetermined. The ends were cut back, 2 bases at V and 2 bases at J, with 14 bases in the middle. This CDR3 spans 16 amino acids. CDR1 SGHTA and CDR2 FQGTGA come from the germline V gene. CDR3 nucleotides: TGTGCCAGCAGCTTAGACGGGTGGGGTACCACAGATACGCAGTATTTT. It yields the protein CASSLDGWGTTDTQYF. Full variable domain (remainder filled in from reference TRBV7-3 and TRBJ2-3): GAGVSQTPSNKVTEKGKYVELRCDPISGHTALYWYRQSLGQGPEFLIYFQGTGAADDSGLPNDRFFAVRPEGSVSTLKIQRTERGDSAVYLCASSLDGWGTTDTQYFGPGTRLTVL.

In this sample, this clonotype turned up a few times. The chain links TRBV5-1 to TRBJ1-1; D remains unclear. This CDR3 spans 14 amino acids. V lost 5 bases and J 1 base, leaving 12 bases between the germline ends. Germline V CDR1 and CDR2: SGHRS, YFSETQ. The CDR3, as DNA: TGCGCCAGCAGGGACGGATCTGCGAACACTGAAGCTTTCTTT. Encoded protein: CASRDGSANTEAFF.

The V call is TRBV19, the J call TRBJ2-1; possibly TRBD1 or TRBD2 for D (5 bases each). Trimming left V 4 bases short and J 6 bases short, with 16 bases between. The CDR3 length is 15 residues. Germline-derived CDR1 and CDR2 are LNHDA and SQIVND (reference sequence). The CDR3 coding sequence is TGTGCCAGTAGTACGGCTGGGGACCCCTCCAATGAGCAGTTCTTC. Translation gives CASSTAGDPSNEQFF.

This chain connects TRBV11-3 to TRBJ2-1; TRBD2 is a possible D gene (5 bases). Germline V gene sequence: CDR1 SGHNT, CDR2 YENEEA. With 3 bases removed from V and 8 bases from J, the gap between germline ends came to 20 bases. The CDR3 totals 16 residues. In DNA, the CDR3 is TGTGCCAGCAGCTTTCGATTTGTAGCGCCGGACCATGAGCAGTTCTTC. Protein: CASSFRFVAPDHEQFF.

V gene TRBV7-6 combines with J gene TRBJ2-3; D is possibly TRBD2 (6 bases). CDR1 is SGHVS, CDR2 FNYEAQ, per germline. The CDR3 consists of 12 residues. The V gene lost 8 bases and the J gene lost 8 bases, with 14 bases spanning the gap. The CDR3 sequence is CASGTDGSTQYF. CDR3 nucleotides: TGTGCCAGCGGGACCGACGGGAGTACGCAGTATTTT.

V gene TRBV10-2 combines with J gene TRBJ2-1, with 8 positions matching TRBD2. This CDR3 comprises 15 residues. Germline loops: CDR1 WSHSY, CDR2 SAAADI. The ends lost 6 bases at V and 5 bases at J; junction bases unmatched: 9. The CDR3 here is CASRREVAGHNEQFF. DNA for the CDR3: TGCGCCAGCAGGAGGGAGGTAGCGGGACACAATGAGCAGTTCTTC.